The 10 T cell receptor beta chains below all came from one sample that was sequenced in a study of cytomegalovirus exposure and HLA in healthy donors. Both 60 Vbeta primers and 13 Jbeta primers went into the PCR. Sequenced by immunoSEQ multiplex PCR; TCRdb stores in-frame clones only, minus some. The sample has about 110,000 clones; 65% to 85% are singletons. Sequencing was performed on PBMCs. These receptors originate from a man under 40 in good health and CMV-seropositive.

This chain joins TRBV4-1 and TRBJ2-5, with 7 positions matching TRBD2. V gave up 1 base and J gave up 0 bases; unmatched junction bases: 11. The CDR3 has 18 residues. Germline CDR1 and CDR2: MGHRA and YSYEKL. CDR3 in amino acids: CASSQVRGQSGDQETQYF. The DNA of the CDR3 is TGCGCCAGCAGCCAAGTCCGAGGGCAGAGCGGGGACCAAGAGACCCAGTACTTC.

The V gene is TRBV2, the J gene TRBJ1-3; no clear D gene. There are 17 residues in the CDR3. Germline loops: CDR1 SNHLY, CDR2 FYNNEI. Trimming left V 8 bases short and J 0 bases short, with 20 bases between. The CDR3 region is CASGSRPSRSSGNTIYF. As DNA, the CDR3 is TGTGCCAGCGGATCGAGGCCTAGCCGTTCCTCTGGAAACACCATATATTTT.

This rearrangement joins TRBV10-3 to TRBJ2-7; 8 bases align to TRBD1. Germline values: CDR1 ENHRY, CDR2 SYGVKD. CDR3 length: 15 residues. V shed 6 bases and J 1 base; nucleotides not matched to a gene: 8. The CDR3 sequence: CAISWTGITSYEQYF. The CDR3 DNA reads TGTGCCATCAGCTGGACAGGGATTACTTCCTACGAGCAGTACTTC.

This clone was seen a few times. The rearrangement links TRBV10-2 to TRBJ1-2; the match to TRBD1 covers 8 bases. The J segment lost 6 bases and the V segment lost 3 bases, leaving 6 bases of the junction unmatched. CDR1 is WSHSY and CDR2 is SAAADI in the germline V gene. The CDR3 sequence is 14 residues long. CDR3 sequence: CASSDYGQGHGYTF. CDR3 coding DNA: TGCGCCAGCAGTGATTACGGACAGGGCCATGGCTACACCTTC.

V gene TRBV29-1 combines with J gene TRBJ1-2; D uncertain. CDR3 size: 11 residues. Germline V gene data show CDR1 as SQVTM and CDR2 as ANQGSEA. Trimming left V 3 bases short and J 2 bases short, with 4 bases between. The CDR3 here is CSVDENYGYTF. The CDR3 coding sequence is TGCAGCGTTGACGAGAACTATGGCTACACCTTC.

This chain connects TRBV25-1 to TRBJ1-6, with unresolved D. Germline CDR1 is MGHDK and CDR2 is SYGVNS. The V and J ends lost 6 bases and 9 bases respectively, with 12 bases between them. This CDR3 is built from 13 residues. In DNA, the CDR3 is TGTGCCAGCAGGGGCCAAGAGGGTTCACCCCTCCACTTT. Residues: CASRGQEGSPLHF.

This clone was seen only once. V is TRBV2 and J is TRBJ2-2, with D possibly matching TRBD1 (6 bases). Per the germline V gene, CDR1 is SNHLY and CDR2 is FYNNEI. The CDR3 has 14 amino acids. V lost 6 bases to trimming and J lost 2 bases, with 10 bases between them. The CDR3 nucleotides are TGTGCCAGCAGGTCCGGGACAAACACCGGGGAGCTGTTTTTT. Translation: CASRSGTNTGELFF.

V and J are TRBV5-6 and TRBJ1-2; TRBD1 is a possible D gene (5 bases). This CDR3 is built from 13 residues. The V end was cut by 4 bases, the J end by 4 bases, with 11 bases between. The germline V gene encodes CDR1 SGHDT and CDR2 YYEEEE. CDR3 nucleotide sequence: TGTGCCAGCAGCCTACAGGTAGCCTATGGCTACACCTTC. Amino acids: CASSLQVAYGYTF.

The chain combines TRBV11-1 with TRBJ1-1; D is ambiguous. Germline V gene lookup returns CDR1 SGHAT and CDR2 FQDESV (reference sequence). V lost 6 bases and J 1 base, leaving 6 bases between the germline ends. The CDR3 extends over 12 amino acids. As DNA, the CDR3 is TGTGCCAGCAGTCTAGAGAACACTGAAGCTTTCTTT. Its protein product is CASSLENTEAFF.

The chain uses TRBV7-9 and TRBJ2-7; TRBD2 aligns across 12 bases. The germline V gene encodes CDR1 SEHNR and CDR2 FQNEAQ (reference sequence). The CDR3 is 18 amino acids. The V and J ends lost 6 bases and 0 bases, in that order; junction bases with no gene match: 12. The CDR3 region has the DNA TGTGCCAGCAGTCCCCTTCTAGCGGGGGGGCATGGCTCCTACGAGCAGTACTTC. Translating it yields CASSPLLAGGHGSYEQYF.